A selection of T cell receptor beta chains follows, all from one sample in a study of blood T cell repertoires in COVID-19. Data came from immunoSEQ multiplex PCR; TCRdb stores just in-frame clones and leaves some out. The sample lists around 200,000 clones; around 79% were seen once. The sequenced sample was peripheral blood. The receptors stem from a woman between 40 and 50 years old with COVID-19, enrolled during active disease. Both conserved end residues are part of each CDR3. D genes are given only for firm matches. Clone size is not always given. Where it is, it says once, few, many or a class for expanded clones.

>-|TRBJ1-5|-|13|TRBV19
TGTGCCAGTACTGAGGGCTACAATCAGCCCCAGCATTTT
CASTEGYNQPQHF
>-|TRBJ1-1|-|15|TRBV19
TGTGCCAGTAGCCCAGGGTACCCCGCGAACACTGAAGCTTTCTTT
CASSPGYPANTEAFF
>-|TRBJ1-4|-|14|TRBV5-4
TGTGCCAGCAGTTCAGGACAGCCTAATGAAAAACTGTTTTTT
CASSSGQPNEKLFF
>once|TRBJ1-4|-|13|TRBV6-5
TGTGCCAGCAGTTACGACTACAATGAAAAACTGTTTTTT
CASSYDYNEKLFF
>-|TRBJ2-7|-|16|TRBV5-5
TGTGCCAGCAGCTTGGATTTCCAGGGGTCGACCTACGAGCAGTACTTC
CASSLDFQGSTYEQYF
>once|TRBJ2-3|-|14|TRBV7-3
TGTGCCAGCAGCTTATCTCAGGGCACAGATACGCAGTATTTT
CASSLSQGTDTQYF
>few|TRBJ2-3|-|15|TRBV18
TGTGCCAGCTCACCAATGGCCGCGGATTGGGATACGCAGTATTTT
CASSPMAADWDTQYF
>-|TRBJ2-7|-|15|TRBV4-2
TGTGCCAGCAGCCAAACCCCGGACGGGACCTACGAGCAGTACTTC
CASSQTPDGTYEQYF
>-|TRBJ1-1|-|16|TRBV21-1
TGTGCCAGCAGCAAAGTGACCGGGAGGGGGAACACTGAAGCTTTCTTT
CASSKVTGRGNTEAFF
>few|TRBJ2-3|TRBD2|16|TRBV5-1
TGCGCCAGCAGAAGGACTAGCGGGAGGACCTCGGATACGCAGTATTTT
CASRRTSGRTSDTQYF
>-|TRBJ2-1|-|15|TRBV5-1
TGCGCCAGCAGCTTGGACGGTACCTCCTACAATGAGCAGTTCTTC
CASSLDGTSYNEQFF
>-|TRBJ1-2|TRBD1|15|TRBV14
TGTGCCAGCAGCCAGACAGGGCAGCAAGGCTATGGCTACACCTTC
CASSQTGQQGYGYTF
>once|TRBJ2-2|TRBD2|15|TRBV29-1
TGCAGCGTTGTGGGGGGGAGTGACGGCACCGGGGAGCTGTTTTTT
CSVVGGSDGTGELFF
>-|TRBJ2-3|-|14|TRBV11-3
TGTGCCAGCAGCCAGCGGAGCCCCCCCGATACGCAGTATTTT
CASSQRSPPDTQYF
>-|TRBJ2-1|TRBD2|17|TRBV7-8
TGTGCCAGCAGCTCCTCCGGGACTAGCGGGGATAACAATGAGCAGTTCTTC
CASSSSGTSGDNNEQFF
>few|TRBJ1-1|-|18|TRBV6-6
TGTGCCAGCAGTCCGCTCTACCCCAAGGTGGAGTTAGGAACTGAAGCTTTCTTT
CASSPLYPKVELGTEAFF
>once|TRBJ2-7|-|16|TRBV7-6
TGTGCCAGCAGCTTAGTCGGAGCAGGGGGGTCCTACGAGCAGTACTTC
CASSLVGAGGSYEQYF
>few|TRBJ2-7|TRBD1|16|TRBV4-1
TGCGCCAGCAGCCAAGGGGTCGACAGGGAAGCCTACGAGCAGTACTTC
CASSQGVDREAYEQYF
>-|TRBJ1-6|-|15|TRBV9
TGTGCCAGCAGCGTGGGGGGACCGCCGAATTCACCCCTCCACTTT
CASSVGGPPNSPLHF
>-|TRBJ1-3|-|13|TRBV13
TGTGCCAGCAGCTTACAGGCCCTAAACACCATATATTTT
CASSLQALNTIYF